The following is a T cell receptor (beta chain) sequence with its context. What it binds is unknown. Germline loops: CDR1 MNHEY, CDR2 SVGAGI. The CDR3 is made up of 13 amino acids. V lost 6 bases, J lost 7 bases, and 13 bases lay in between. This entry belongs to a study of shared clonotypes between healthy human individuals. The donors, all of them Caucasian adults, lived in Nashville, Tennessee. TCRdb's table, derived via immunoSEQ multiplex PCR, lists solely in-frame clones and lacks some. This table has 550,000 to 700,000 clones, 73% appearing once. Study-wide points: The generation probabilities recorded for non-shared clonotypes fell below those of clonotypes shared by all four donors. The sole specimen, blood, was sampled, and tissue repertoires likely differ.

The V gene is TRBV6-5, the J gene TRBJ2-4, with D possibly TRBD2 on 6 matching bases. Sequenced material: memory CD4+ T cells sorted from blood. Subset meaning: CD45RA-negative fraction. This sequence was found in a woman aged 25 to 45 in good health. The CDR3 sequence: CASRPPGENIQYF. In DNA, the CDR3 is TGTGCCAGCAGGCCTCCGGGGGAGAACATTCAGTACTTC.